The rows below give T cell receptor beta chains drawn from one sample of a study of immune evolution from preneoplasia to lung adenocarcinoma. Sequencing used immunoSEQ multiplex PCR; TCRdb keeps in-frame clones, though not all of them. The sample has 3,000 to 4,000 clones, roughly 71% seen once; the top ten hold roughly an eighth. Sequencing input: FFPE lung adenocarcinoma in situ tissue. These receptors all come from a person aged 55-85 years with lung adenocarcinoma. Both conserved end residues are part of each CDR3. The D gene is left open where the match is weak. The size field is filled for only some rows; it gives once, few, many or a size class.

d_call	clone_size	v_call	j_call	cdr3_aa	cdr3_nt
TRBD1	large	TRBV12-5	TRBJ1-2	CASGPSTGAFNRYTF	TGTGCTAGTGGTCCTTCAACAGGGGCGTTTAATCGCTACACCTTC
TRBD1	-	TRBV19	TRBJ2-6	CASSRRQGASGANVLTF	TGTGCCAGTAGTAGGAGACAGGGGGCCTCTGGGGCCAACGTCCTGACTTTC
TRBD1	once	TRBV29-1	TRBJ1-1	CSVFGQANTEAFF	TGCAGCGTTTTCGGACAGGCGAACACTGAAGCTTTCTTT
TRBD1	-	TRBV7-9	TRBJ1-2	CASSQGQGGYTF	TGTGCCAGCAGCCAGGGACAGGGAGGCTACACCTTC
TRBD1	-	TRBV14	TRBJ2-7	CASSQGQPFEQYF	TGTGCCAGCAGCCAGGGACAGCCCTTCGAGCAGTACTTC
-	-	TRBV7-8	TRBJ2-1	CASSLRGGSYNEQFF	TGTGCCAGCAGCTTGAGGGGGGGGAGTTACAATGAGCAGTTCTTC
-	large	TRBV30	TRBJ1-4	CAWNWGPAPTNEKLFF	TGTGCCTGGAATTGGGGCCCGGCCCCAACTAATGAAAAACTGTTTTTT
TRBD1	-	TRBV13	TRBJ2-7	CASSSVTGGRYEQYF	TGTGCCAGCAGCTCCGTAACAGGGGGGCGCTACGAGCAGTACTTC
-	few	TRBV18	TRBJ1-6	CASSPRDGVTPLHF	TGTGCCAGCTCACCTCGGGACGGAGTAACTCCCCTCCACTTT
-	once	TRBV6-1	TRBJ2-7	CASSERGSYEQYF	TGTGCCAGCAGTGAACGGGGGTCATACGAGCAGTACTTC
-	-	TRBV7-2	TRBJ2-3	CASSLAAGSTDTQYF	TGTGCCAGCAGCTTAGCTGCGGGGAGCACAGATACGCAGTATTTT
-	-	TRBV4-1	TRBJ1-1	CASSQDGGTEAFF	TGCGCCAGCAGCCAAGATGGGGGGACTGAAGCTTTCTTT
TRBD1	-	TRBV19	TRBJ2-7	CASSIQPGQGSEQYF	TGTGCCAGTAGTATACAACCGGGACAGGGAAGCGAGCAGTACTTC
TRBD2	-	TRBV2	TRBJ2-2	CASSERGGQGGELFF	TGTGCCAGCAGCGAGCGGGGGGGCCAAGGCGGGGAGCTGTTTTTT
TRBD2	-	TRBV7-2	TRBJ2-1	CASSRTSATYNEQFF	TGTGCCAGCAGCCGGACTAGCGCGACCTACAATGAGCAGTTCTTC